This TCR beta chain is from a study of OX40 agonist ivuxolimab in advanced cancers. Study results and caveats: Determination of antigen specificity was not performed for the expanded peripheral T cells. A proportion of nonresponders additionally exhibited low normalized T-cell clonal expansion.

This CDR3 has 11 amino acids. Germline CDR1 is DFQATT and CDR2 is SNEGSKA (reference sequence). Trimming removed 2 bases at V and 6 bases at J, with 6 bases between. Notes on this clone: Its specificity is not known.

The method was immunoSEQ multiplex PCR; TCRdb's version includes in-frame clones alone and lacks a portion of them. The sample consists of about 93,000 clones, 90% to 95% of them appearing once. The receptor was isolated from an adult with an advanced solid tumor such as melanoma, head and neck, liver or kidney cancer. The V call is TRBV20-1, the J call TRBJ2-3, with unresolved D. The sequenced sample was CD4+ or CD8+ T cells sorted from blood, obtained in a trial of the OX40 agonist ivuxolimab. Written as DNA, the CDR3 is TGCAGTGCTAGACTAGGGGATACGCAGTATTTT. Its translation is CSARLGDTQYF.